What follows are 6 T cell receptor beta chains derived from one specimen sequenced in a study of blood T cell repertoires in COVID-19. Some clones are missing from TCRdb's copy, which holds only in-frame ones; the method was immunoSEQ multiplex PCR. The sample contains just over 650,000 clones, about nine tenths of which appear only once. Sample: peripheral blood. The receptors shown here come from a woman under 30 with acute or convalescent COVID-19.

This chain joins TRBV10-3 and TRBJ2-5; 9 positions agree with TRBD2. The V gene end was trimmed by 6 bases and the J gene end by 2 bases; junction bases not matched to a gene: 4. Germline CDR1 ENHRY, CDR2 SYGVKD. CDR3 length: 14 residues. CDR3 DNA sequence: TGTGCCATCAGAGCGGGGGGTGGTCAAGAGACCCAGTACTTC. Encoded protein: CAIRAGGGQETQYF.

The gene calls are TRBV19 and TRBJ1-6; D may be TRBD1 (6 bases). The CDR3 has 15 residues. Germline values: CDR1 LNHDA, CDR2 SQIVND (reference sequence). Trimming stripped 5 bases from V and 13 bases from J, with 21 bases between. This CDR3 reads CASSQHPGHALPLHF. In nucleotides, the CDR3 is TGTGCCAGTAGTCAACATCCGGGACACGCCCTCCCCCTCCACTTT.

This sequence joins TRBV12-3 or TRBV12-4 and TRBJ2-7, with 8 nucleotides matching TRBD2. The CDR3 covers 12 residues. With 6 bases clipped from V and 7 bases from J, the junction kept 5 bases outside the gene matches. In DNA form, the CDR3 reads TGTGCCAGCAGCCGCACTAGCGGTGAGCAGTACTTC. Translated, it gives CASSRTSGEQYF.

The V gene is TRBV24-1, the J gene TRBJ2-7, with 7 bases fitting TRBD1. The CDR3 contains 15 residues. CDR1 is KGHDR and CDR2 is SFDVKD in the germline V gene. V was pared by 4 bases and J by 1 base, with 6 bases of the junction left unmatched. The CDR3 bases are TGTGCCACCAGTGAGACCGGGACAGCGTCCTACGAGCAGTACTTC. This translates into CATSETGTASYEQYF.

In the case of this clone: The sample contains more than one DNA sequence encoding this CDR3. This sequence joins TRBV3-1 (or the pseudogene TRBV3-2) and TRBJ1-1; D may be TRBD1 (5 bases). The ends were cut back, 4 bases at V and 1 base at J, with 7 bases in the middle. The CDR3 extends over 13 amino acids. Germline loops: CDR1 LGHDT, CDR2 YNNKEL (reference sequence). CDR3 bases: TGTGCCAGCAGCCCGGGGGGGAACACTGAAGCTTTCTTT. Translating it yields CASSPGGNTEAFF.

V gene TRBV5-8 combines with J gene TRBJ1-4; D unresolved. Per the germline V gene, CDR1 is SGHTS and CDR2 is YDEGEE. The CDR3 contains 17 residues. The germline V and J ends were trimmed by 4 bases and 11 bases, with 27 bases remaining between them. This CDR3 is CASSLEFGRGLMRKLFF. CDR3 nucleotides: TGTGCCAGCAGCCTGGAGTTTGGTCGGGGTCTAATGAGGAAACTGTTTTTT.